The 14 T cell receptor beta chains below were found in one sample sequenced in a study of low-dose radiotherapy and immunotherapy resistance in tumors (dated by TCRdb to the early 2020s). Data came from an Illumina HiSeq 2500. Superscript III and a set of TRAV- and TRBV-specific primers were used to synthesize first-strand cDNA, so that both TCRalpha and TCRbeta chains were covered. TCRs were amplified with Phusion for about 20 PCR cycles using a constant-region primer together with the adapter attached to the V primers. TCRdb reran the public reads through fastp at Q25 and MiXCR, keeping productive beta chains. Each entry merges the rows of one CDR3 protein and shows their most common DNA and genes. The sample table lists about 91,000 distinct CDR3 sequences, less than 25% of them with a count of one. The ten top clones hold roughly 12% of the sample. The label giving this sample's time point can be read as: after trial treatment. The treatment or condition label on this specimen signifies: LDRT plus nivolumab, ipilimumab, low-dose cyclophosphamide and aspirin (RACIN trial).

The sequences come from PBMCs, collected after low-dose radiotherapy plus immunotherapy. These receptors all come from a female donor with ovarian cancer.

This clonotype was recorded many times. The V gene is TRBV21-1, the J gene TRBJ1-5; the table's D call TRBD1 went unverified against the DNA. TRBV21-1 is described as a pseudogene. This CDR3 has 19 residues. CDR3 DNA: TGTGCCAGCAGCAAAGCAAGGGGGCAACCCTCTCCGGGCGATCAGCCCCAGCATTTT. Its translation: CASSKARGQPSPGDQPQHF.

This clonotype showed up many times. The V and J genes are TRBV3-1 and TRBJ2-7; a weak D match, TRBD2 (6 bases). The CDR3 totals 12 residues. Deletions cut 3 bases from V and 9 bases from J, with 12 bases between. Germline V gene sequence: CDR1 LGHDT, CDR2 YNNKEL (reference sequence). The CDR3 coding sequence is TGTGCCAGCAGCCAGGGCGGGAATTGGCAGTACTTC. This sequence encodes CASSQGGNWQYF.

This clonotype was seen at least ten times. The rearrangement links TRBV7-2 to TRBJ1-1; weak D call: TRBD1 (6 bases). Trimming left V 3 bases short and J 4 bases short, with 15 bases between. CDR1 SGHTA and CDR2 FQGNSA come from the germline V gene. The CDR3 extends over 15 amino acids. The CDR3 protein is CASSFQGMEGTEAFF. In nucleotides, the CDR3 is TGTGCCAGCAGCTTCCAGGGGATGGAGGGCACTGAAGCTTTCTTT.

This clonotype was observed many times. The chain recombines TRBV5-6 with TRBJ2-7; 7 nucleotides line up with TRBD2. Germline V gene sequence: CDR1 SGHDT, CDR2 YYEEEE. V lost 2 bases and J lost 4; bases outside the gene matches: 6. The CDR3 is made up of 14 amino acids. The CDR3 coding sequence is TGTGCCAGCAGCTTAGGGTCAGCGGGATACGAGCAGTACTTC. Protein: CASSLGSAGYEQYF.

This clonotype was observed many times. This chain uses TRBV6-2 or TRBV6-3 with TRBJ2-7, with TRBD2 identical over 10 bases. The CDR3 sequence is 17 residues long. Trimming took 4 bases from V and 0 from J; bases not matched to a gene: 9. Germline assignment: CDR1 MNHEY and CDR2 SVGEGT. CDR3 in amino acids: CASSSPRTSGTSYEQYF. The CDR3 nucleotides are TGTGCCAGCAGTTCTCCTCGGACTAGCGGTACCTCCTACGAGCAGTACTTC.

This clonotype was seen at least ten times. V and J are TRBV7-9 and TRBJ2-3; 7 nucleotides line up with TRBD2. This CDR3 has 15 amino acids. J gave up 1 base and V 6 bases, and 7 bases lay outside the gene matches. Germline assignment: CDR1 SEHNR and CDR2 FQNEAQ (reference sequence). The CDR3 coding sequence is TGTGCCAGCAGTCTTAGCCTAGCGGGCACAGATACGCAGTATTTT. Translated, it gives CASSLSLAGTDTQYF.

The genes are TRBV10-3 and TRBJ2-5; D is ambiguous. The CDR3 extends over 13 amino acids. Germline V lookup: CDR1 ENHRY, CDR2 SYGVKD. Trimming pared 10 bases from V and 2 bases from J, leaving 14 bases between. The CDR3 loop is CATATGLQETQYF. Written as DNA, the CDR3 is TGTGCCACCGCTACGGGTTTACAAGAGACCCAGTACTTC.

This chain connects TRBV5-1 to TRBJ1-1; D is possibly TRBD1 (6 bases). Trimming took off 5 bases at V and 4 bases at J, with 18 bases between the two ends. There are 15 residues in the CDR3. Germline CDR1 SGHRS, CDR2 YFSETQ. This CDR3 reads CASRRTAGPGTEAFF. The CDR3, as DNA: TGCGCCAGCAGGAGGACAGCCGGCCCAGGCACTGAAGCTTTCTTT.

This clonotype was seen many times. The chain joins TRBV29-1 to TRBJ2-7; D might be TRBD1 or TRBD2, each matching 5 bases. The length of the CDR3 is 12 residues. Trimming removed 6 bases at V and 2 bases at J, with 11 bases between. Germline V gene lookup returns CDR1 SQVTM and CDR2 ANQGSEA. Written as DNA, the CDR3 is TGCAGCGTGTGGGACCCGCCCTACGAGCAGTACTTC. Protein: CSVWDPPYEQYF.

This clonotype was recorded at least ten times. This chain uses TRBV2 with TRBJ2-5; the D is unclear. This CDR3 is built from 11 residues. Germline assignment: CDR1 SNHLY and CDR2 FYNNEI. Trimming shortened V by 2 bases and J by 4 bases, and 2 bases separated the two germline ends. This CDR3 is CASSERETQYF. Here the CDR3 DNA reads TGTGCCAGCAGTGAACGAGAGACCCAGTACTTC.

Note on this clonotype: With only one base between it and a far larger clone, this is likely a read error. The V call is TRBV28, the J call TRBJ2-1, with D possibly matching TRBD1 (6 bases). Trimming removed 5 bases at V and 10 bases at J, with 12 bases between. This CDR3 is 12 amino acids long. The germline V gene has CDR1 MDHEN and CDR2 SYDVKM. This CDR3 reads CASSSSGTEQFF. CDR3 sequence (DNA): TGTGCCAGCAGTAGCTCGGGGACAGAGCAGTTCTTC.

Turning to this clonotype: A read error is possible here, since a much larger clone lies one base away. The rearrangement links TRBV20-1 to TRBJ2-4, with D possibly matching TRBD2 (7 bases). V was trimmed by 0 bases and J by 13 bases, leaving 22 bases between them. The CDR3 has 15 amino acids. The germline V gene has CDR1 DFQATT and CDR2 SNEGSKA (reference sequence). This CDR3 is CSAREVGGPKNEQYF. The CDR3 coding sequence is TGCAGTGCTAGAGAGGTGGGGGGGCCGAAGAATGAGCAGTACTTC.

V and J are TRBV9 and TRBJ2-7, with 7 bases fitting TRBD2. The CDR3 runs to 13 residues. The ends lost 3 bases at V and 7 bases at J; junction bases unmatched: 7. CDR1 and CDR2 from the germline V gene are SGDLS and YYNGEE. In nucleotides, the CDR3 is TGTGCCAGCAGCGCCACGGGGAGGGAAGAGCAGTACTTC. It encodes CASSATGREEQYF.

The rearrangement links TRBV13 to TRBJ2-3; 12 bases match TRBD1. CDR1 is PRHDT and CDR2 is FYEKMQ in the germline V gene (reference sequence). This CDR3 region has 20 residues. V shed 4 bases, J shed 0 bases, and the junction held 14 bases outside the gene matches. In nucleotides, the CDR3 is TGTGCCAGCAGCTCCACCGGGACAGGGGGCTCGGTCGATAGCACAGATACGCAGTATTTT. This sequence encodes CASSSTGTGGSVDSTDTQYF.